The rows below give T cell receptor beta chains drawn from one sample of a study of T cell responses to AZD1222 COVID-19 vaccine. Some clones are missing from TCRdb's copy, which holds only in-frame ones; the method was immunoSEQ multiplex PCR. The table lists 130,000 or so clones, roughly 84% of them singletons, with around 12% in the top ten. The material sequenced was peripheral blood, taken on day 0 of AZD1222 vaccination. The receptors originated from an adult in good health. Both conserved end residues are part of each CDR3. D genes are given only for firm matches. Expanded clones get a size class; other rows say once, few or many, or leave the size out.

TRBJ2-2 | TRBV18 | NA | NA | CASSPNLLSIGLFF | TGTGCCAGCTCACCAAATTTACTGTCCATCGGGCTGTTTTTT
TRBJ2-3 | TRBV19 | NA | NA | CASSIGADRVADTQYF | TGTGCCAGTAGTATCGGGGCAGATAGAGTAGCAGATACGCAGTATTTT
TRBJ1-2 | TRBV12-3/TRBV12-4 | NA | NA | CASSNTGGDSYTF | TGTGCCAGCAGTAATACCGGCGGAGATAGCTACACCTTC
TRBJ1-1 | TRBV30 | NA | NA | CACSTGGVGTEAFF | TGTGCCTGTTCGACCGGCGGGGTGGGGACTGAAGCTTTCTTT
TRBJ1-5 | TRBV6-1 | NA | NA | CASSDPGDNQPQHF | TGTGCCAGCAGTGACCCCGGAGATAATCAGCCCCAGCATTTT
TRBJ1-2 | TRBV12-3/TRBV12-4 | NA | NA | CASSSGLAYGYTF | TGTGCCAGCAGCTCAGGGTTGGCCTATGGCTACACCTTC
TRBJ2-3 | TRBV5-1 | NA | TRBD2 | CASTRGESTDTQYF | TGCGCCAGCACCCGGGGGGAGAGTACAGATACGCAGTATTTT
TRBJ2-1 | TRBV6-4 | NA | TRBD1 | CASSERQGAHNEQFF | TGTGCCAGCAGTGAGCGACAGGGGGCCCACAATGAGCAGTTCTTC
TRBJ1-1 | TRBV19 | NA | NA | CASSTVATSGEAFF | TGTGCCAGTAGTACGGTGGCGACGAGTGGAGAAGCTTTCTTT
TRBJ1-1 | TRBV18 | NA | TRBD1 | CASSVGQGGAEAFF | TGTGCCAGCTCAGTGGGACAGGGAGGGGCTGAAGCTTTCTTT
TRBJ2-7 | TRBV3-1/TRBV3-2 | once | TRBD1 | CASSQKGQTYEQYF | TGTGCCAGCAGCCAGAAGGGACAGACCTACGAGCAGTACTTC
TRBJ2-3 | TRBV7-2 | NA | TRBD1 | CASNSDRGPTDTQYF | TGTGCCAGCAACTCTGACAGGGGGCCTACAGATACGCAGTATTTT
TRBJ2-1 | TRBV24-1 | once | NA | CATSDLVTANYNEQFF | TGTGCCACCAGTGACTTAGTTACCGCCAACTACAATGAGCAGTTCTTC
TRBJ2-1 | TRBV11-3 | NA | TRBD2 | CASSLRGGARNEQFF | TGTGCCAGCAGCTTACGCGGGGGGGCCCGCAATGAGCAGTTCTTC
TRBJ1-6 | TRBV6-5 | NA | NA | CASSYSQGPYNSPLHF | TGTGCCAGCAGTTACTCCCAGGGCCCCTATAATTCACCCCTCCACTTT
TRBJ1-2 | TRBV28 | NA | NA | CASSLVGGGYGYTF | TGTGCCAGCAGTTTAGTCGGGGGCGGCTATGGCTACACCTTC
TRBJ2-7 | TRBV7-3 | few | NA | CASSLTGVGGGGSYEQYF | TGTGCCAGCAGCTTAACCGGCGTTGGTGGAGGGGGTTCCTACGAGCAGTACTTC
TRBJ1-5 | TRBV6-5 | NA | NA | CASRGGVGNQPQHF | TGTGCCAGCAGGGGGGGGGTAGGCAATCAGCCCCAGCATTTT
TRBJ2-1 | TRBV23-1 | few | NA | CASSQSNQTAFF | TGCGCCAGCAGTCAATCGAATCAGACCGCCTTCTTC
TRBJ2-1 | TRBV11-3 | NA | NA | CASSLMSGLYNEQFF | TGTGCCAGCAGCTTAATGTCGGGACTTTACAATGAGCAGTTCTTC
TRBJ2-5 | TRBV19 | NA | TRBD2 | CASMGLAGGRETQYF | TGTGCCAGTATGGGACTAGCGGGGGGGAGAGAGACCCAGTACTTC
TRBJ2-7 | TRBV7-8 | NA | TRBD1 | CASSFSGTGASYEQYF | TGTGCCAGCAGCTTCTCCGGGACAGGGGCTTCCTACGAGCAGTACTTC
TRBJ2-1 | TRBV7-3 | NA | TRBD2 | CASSVSSGNEQFF | TGTGCCAGCAGCGTCTCTAGCGGGAATGAGCAGTTCTTC
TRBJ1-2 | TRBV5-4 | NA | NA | CASSKQDSIYYGYTF | TGTGCCAGCAGCAAACAGGACTCTATATACTATGGCTACACCTTC
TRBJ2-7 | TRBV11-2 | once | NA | CASSLNTGYHEQYF | TGTGCCAGCAGCCTCAATACAGGGTACCACGAGCAGTACTTC
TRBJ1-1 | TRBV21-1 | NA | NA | CASSKACVNTEAFF | TGTGCCAGCAGCAAAGCATGTGTTAACACTGAAGCTTTCTTT
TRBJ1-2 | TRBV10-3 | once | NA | CAISESENPDGYGYTF | TGTGCCATCAGTGAGTCCGAAAACCCTGATGGCTATGGCTACACCTTC
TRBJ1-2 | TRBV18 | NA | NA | CASSPEVNRGYTF | TGTGCCAGCTCACCAGAGGTCAACAGGGGCTACACCTTC
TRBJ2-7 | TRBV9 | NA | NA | CASSVGRWPGEQYF | TGTGCCAGCAGCGTGGGTAGGTGGCCGGGCGAGCAGTACTTC
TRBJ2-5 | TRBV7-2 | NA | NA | CASSFRGAYQETQYF | TGTGCCAGCAGCTTTAGGGGTGCCTACCAAGAGACCCAGTACTTC